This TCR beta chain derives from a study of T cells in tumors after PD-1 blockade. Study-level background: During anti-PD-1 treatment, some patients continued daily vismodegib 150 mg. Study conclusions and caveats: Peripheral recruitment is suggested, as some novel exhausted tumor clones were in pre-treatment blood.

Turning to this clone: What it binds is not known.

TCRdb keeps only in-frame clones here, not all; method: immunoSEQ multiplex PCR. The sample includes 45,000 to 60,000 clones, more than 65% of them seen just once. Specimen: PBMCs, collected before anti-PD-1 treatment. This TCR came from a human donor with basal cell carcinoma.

CDR3 amino acids: CAINTGINTGELFF. CDR3 in DNA: TGTGCCATCAATACAGGGATAAACACCGGGGAGCTGTTTTTT. The chain links TRBV10-3 to TRBJ2-2; a weak D match, TRBD1 (6 bases). The CDR3 has 14 residues. CDR1 is ENHRY and CDR2 is SYGVKD in the germline V gene. Trimming removed 7 bases from V and 2 bases from J, with 11 bases in between.